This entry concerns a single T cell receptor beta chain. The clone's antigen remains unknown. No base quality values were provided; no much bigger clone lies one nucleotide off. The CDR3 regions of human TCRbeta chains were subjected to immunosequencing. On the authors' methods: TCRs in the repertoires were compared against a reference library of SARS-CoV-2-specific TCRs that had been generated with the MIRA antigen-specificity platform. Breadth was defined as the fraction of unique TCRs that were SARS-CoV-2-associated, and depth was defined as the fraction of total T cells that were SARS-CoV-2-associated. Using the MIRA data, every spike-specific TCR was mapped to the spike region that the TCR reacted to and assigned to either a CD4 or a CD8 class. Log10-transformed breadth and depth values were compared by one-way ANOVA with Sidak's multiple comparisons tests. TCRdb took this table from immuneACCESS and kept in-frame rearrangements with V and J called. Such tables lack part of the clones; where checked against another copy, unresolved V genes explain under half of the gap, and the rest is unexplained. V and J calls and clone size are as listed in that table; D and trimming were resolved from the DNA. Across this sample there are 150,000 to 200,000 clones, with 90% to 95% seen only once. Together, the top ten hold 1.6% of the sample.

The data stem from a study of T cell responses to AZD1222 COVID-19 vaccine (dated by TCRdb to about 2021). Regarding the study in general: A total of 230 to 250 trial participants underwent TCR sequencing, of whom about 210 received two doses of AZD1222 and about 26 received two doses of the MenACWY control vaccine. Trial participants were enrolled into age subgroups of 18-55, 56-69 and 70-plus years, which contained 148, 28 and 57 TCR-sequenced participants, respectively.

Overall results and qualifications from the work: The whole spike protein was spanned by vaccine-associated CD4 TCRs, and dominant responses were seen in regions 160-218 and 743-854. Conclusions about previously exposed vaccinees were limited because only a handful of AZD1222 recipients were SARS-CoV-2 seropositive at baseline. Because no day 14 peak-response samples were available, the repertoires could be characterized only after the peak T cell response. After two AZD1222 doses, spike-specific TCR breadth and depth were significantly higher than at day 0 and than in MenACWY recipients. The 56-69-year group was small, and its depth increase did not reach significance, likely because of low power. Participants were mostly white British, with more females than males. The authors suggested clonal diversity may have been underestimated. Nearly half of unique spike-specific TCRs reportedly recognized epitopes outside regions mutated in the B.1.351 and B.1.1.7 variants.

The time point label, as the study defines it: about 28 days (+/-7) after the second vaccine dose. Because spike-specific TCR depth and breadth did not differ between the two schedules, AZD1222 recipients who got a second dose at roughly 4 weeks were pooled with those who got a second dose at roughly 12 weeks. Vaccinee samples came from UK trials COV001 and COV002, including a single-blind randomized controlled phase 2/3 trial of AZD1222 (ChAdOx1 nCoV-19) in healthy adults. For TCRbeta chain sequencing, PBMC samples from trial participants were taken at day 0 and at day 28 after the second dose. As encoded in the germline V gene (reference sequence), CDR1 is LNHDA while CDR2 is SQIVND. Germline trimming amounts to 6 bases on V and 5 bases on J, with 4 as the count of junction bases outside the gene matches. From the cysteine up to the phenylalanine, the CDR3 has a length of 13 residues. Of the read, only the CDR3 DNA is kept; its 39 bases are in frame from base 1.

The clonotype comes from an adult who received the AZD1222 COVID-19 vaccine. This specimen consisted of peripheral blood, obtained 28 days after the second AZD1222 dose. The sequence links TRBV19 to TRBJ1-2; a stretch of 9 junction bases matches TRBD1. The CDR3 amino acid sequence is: CASRTGGLYGYTF. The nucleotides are TGTGCCAGTAGGACAGGGGGGCTTTATGGCTACACCTTC. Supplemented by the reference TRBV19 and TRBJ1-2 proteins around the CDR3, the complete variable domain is DGGITQSPKYLFRKEGQNVTLSCEQNLNHDAMYWYRQDPGQGLRLIYYSQIVNDFQKGDIAEGYSVSREKKESFPLTVTSAQKNPTAFYLCASRTGGLYGYTFGSGTRLTVV.